The text below deals with one T cell receptor beta chain. The specificity of this receptor is unknown. There are no base qualities to consult, and no much larger clone falls within one base. The cohort comprised more than 550 healthy bone marrow donors. Cohort members were all nominally healthy when sampled, although unrecorded immune exposures were likely present. The donor tested CMV seropositive, placing the donor among the roughly 300 seropositive members of the cohort. Each donor provided a peripheral blood sample, and peripheral blood mononuclear cells were used for TCR beta sequencing. The Qiagen DNeasy Blood Extraction Kit was used to extract genomic DNA from the blood cell samples. This sample is drawn from a study of cytomegalovirus exposure and HLA in healthy donors (dated by TCRdb to about 2017). For context, the study as a whole: An earlier analysis of some 600 of the donors reported 276 Gb of sequence data and 95 million to 120 million unique TCR beta sequences obtained from roughly 180 million T cells. An early release that covered several hundred HLA-typed donors contained approximately 290 gigabases of sequencing data and some 87 million unique TCR sequences. Of the approximately 400 genotyped donors, roughly 85% fell in the genetic ancestry cluster associated with self-reported Caucasian donors. The study aimed to test whether signatures of past pathogen exposure could be identified by cataloging public T cell receptors. The study used immunosequencing to profile the T cell repertoires of 666 subjects and linked those repertoires to cytomegalovirus serostatus. Besides the first cohort of 500 to 700 subjects, a separate validation cohort made up of around 120 different subjects was used. To predict cytomegalovirus infection status, the study brought together high-throughput TCR immunosequencing, statistical association of individual TCRs with disease status, and machine learning. A later analysis re-analyzed previously published TCR beta repertoires from 550 to 700 donors and added high-resolution HLA genotyping to study TCR occurrence patterns. In the later analysis, no new phenotypic data were used to find candidate immune exposures; instead, reliance was placed on TCR beta sequences and their occurrence across donors. An earlier analysis of 587 of the donors used high-throughput TCR beta sequencing to judge whether each TCR beta V gene segment behaved as functional or pseudogenic. Donor age, sex, ethnicity and CMV serostatus were compiled alongside the repertoire data. Genome-wide SNP genotypes for about three fifths of the roughly 670 donors were used in a later genetic analysis, which treated that subset as a discovery cohort. Every discovery cohort repertoire had been produced on one sequencing platform. Both class I and class II loci were covered by HLA typing, at four-digit resolution. The number of typed donors differed by locus: about 629-640 for A, B, C, DRB1 and DQB1; 500 to 550 for DQA1; some 590 for DPA1; and roughly 450 for DPB1. About five DR-DQ haplotypes were treated as single units for association and clustering because of strong linkage in the cohort. Among around 400 genotyped donors of the cohort, an average of approximately 240,000 unique TCR beta nucleotide sequences was sequenced per donor, of which about 19% were non-productive.

What the authors observed across the whole study: According to a later analysis, most CMV-associated TCR beta chains appeared to be HLA-restricted, and the HLA associations seemed to be driven largely by CMV exposure. A further reported finding was that TCR beta sequences accurately predicted the HLA-A and HLA-B alleles for most subjects in the first cohort. In a later analysis, about 16,000 TCR beta sequences were associated with specific HLA alleles at a false discovery rate of 0.05. HLA typing was unavailable for some donors at each locus, so association tests used only the typed subset. A total of 150 or so TCR beta chains were listed by the study as associated with cytomegalovirus. Immune exposure information for the cohort was limited to CMV serostatus. A few of the identified cytomegalovirus-associated TCR beta chains were confirmed in vitro to be specific for cytomegalovirus antigens. Because the 87-base-pair reads could not distinguish some IMGT-functional V segments, including TRBV6-2 and TRBV6-3, those segments were excluded. According to the authors, the approach could potentially be generalized to other disease states and immunological phenotypes. Only TCR beta chains were sequenced in this cohort, and the absence of alpha or paired-chain data limited detectable features. In a later analysis, HLA-associated TCR beta chains were found to be more clonally expanded and to have lower generation probabilities than equally common non-associated chains. A cluster of highly shared sequence variants was judged likely to be a technical artifact of the sequencing pipeline. A later analysis found that TCR association rates varied across HLA loci, with DRB1 alleles showing the most associated TCRs and HLA-C alleles the fewest. Roughly uniform sequencing depth across donors was assumed in presence/absence analyses, although this assumption may not hold. Most TCR sequences were observed very rarely across donors, whereas some public TCRs were present in many individuals. Because counts were too low, about 15 rarely observed V segments, including chromosome 9 orphons, were left out of the earlier analysis of about 500 of the donors. The classifier was reported to diagnose cytomegalovirus status with high specificity and sensitivity in both the original and validation cohorts. In a later genetic analysis, fewer N-insertions in productive TCRs were reported among donors in an Asian-associated ancestry cluster than the approximately 670-donor mean. Linkage disequilibrium might explain the correlated functional status among segregating V segments, but an unknown experimental factor could not be ruled out. In an earlier analysis of a few hundred of the donors, most TCR beta V segments were observed in productive rearrangements about 90% or about 30% of the time, broadly matching IMGT annotations. According to a later analysis, parvovirus B19, influenza, CMV and Epstein-Barr virus appeared linked to several top co-occurrence clusters. A later genetic analysis associated a missense DCLRE1C variant with V-gene and J-gene trimming of TCR beta chains, and an independent cohort replicated the association. Strong co-occurrence of HLA alleles, especially DR and DQ, made assigning TCR associations to individual alleles difficult.

Preparation of the library involved the immunoSEQ multiplex PCR assay. The multiplex PCR relied on a mix of 60 forward primers for TCR Vbeta segments and 13 reverse primers for TCR Jbeta segments. The CDR3 region of rearranged TCR beta genes was amplified from genomic DNA with a multiplex PCR assay. On the Illumina HiSeq System, the amplified TCR beta libraries were sequenced as 87-base-pair reads. In the original analysis: A later analysis tallied about 77 million unique TCR beta chains across the 666 repertoires, and about 10 million of those chains were shared by two or more donors. Raw reads were error-corrected and collapsed into unique sequences by a nearest-neighbor algorithm in which closely related sequences were merged to remove PCR and sequencing errors. V, D and J gene segments were assigned by aligning CDR3 sequences to IMGT reference sequences. Each retained sequence needed at least a six-nucleotide match to both a V gene segment and a J gene segment. A rearrangement was called productive if the CDR3 had no stop codons and remained in frame with V and J, and every other rearrangement was called non-productive. Following IMGT convention, CDR3 was defined as the stretch from the second conserved V-encoded cysteine to the conserved J-encoded phenylalanine. In an earlier analysis of approximately 590 of the donors, sequences lacking an unambiguous match to a single V gene segment were excluded. An earlier analysis of some 610 of the donors called V segments functional above 56.7% productive rearrangements and segregating when the between-donor standard deviation exceeded 5%. A statistical classification framework was built to diagnose cytomegalovirus status from the catalog of TCR beta chain sequences. V and J gene assignment, in a later analysis, came from comparing TCR nucleotide sequences with IMGT/GENE-DB human TR gene sequences. The TCRdist pipeline was used in a later analysis to assign CDR3 sequences and most-parsimonious VDJ recombination scenarios. In a later analysis, every TCR beta chain was defined by the combination of its CDR3 amino acid sequence and its V-gene family, and reads without a unique V-gene family were dropped. A later analysis removed 500 to 650 highly shared, low-generation-probability nucleotide sequences to deal with suspected cross-contamination and a sequencing artifact. In a later analysis, a clonal expansion index for each public chain was calculated from normalized within-repertoire ranks of inferred template counts. In a later analysis, generation probabilities were computed using a VDJ recombination model fitted to out-of-frame rearrangements, and the results were checked against IGoR. In a later analysis, hypergeometric tests were used to score TCR-TCR, TCR-HLA and TCR-CMV co-occurrence, with a repertoire-size bias correction applied to TCR pairs. To estimate false discovery rates, a later analysis permuted the HLA or CMV assignments 20 times. In a later analysis, co-occurring TCRs were grouped using DBSCAN, and TCRdist sequence similarity was added for clustering within HLA-allele-positive subsets. Repertoires with fewer than 30,000 or more than 120,000 public chains, plus five repertoires with anomalous nucleotide sharing, were excluded from co-occurrence clustering. The immuneACCESS repertoire file appears here via TCRdb, limited to in-frame rearrangements. These files lack a portion of the clones; in checked studies, under half of the deficit traces to unresolved V genes, and the cause of the others is not known. For V, J and clone size, that table is used; D and trimming come from the DNA. The sample records some 150,000 clones, under 85% of which are singletons. The ten largest clonotypes hold roughly 6.7% of the sample.

The CDR3 spans 15 residues, from the cysteine through the phenylalanine. This entry keeps only the CDR3 DNA: 45 bases, framed from base 1. From V the trimming removes 1 base and from J it removes 2 bases, while the gene matches leave 4 bases of the junction unaccounted for. Via the germline V gene, CDR1 is KGHSH and CDR2 LQKENI. The chain is made from TRBV18 and TRBJ1-2; 7 nucleotides in the junction match TRBD1. This receptor was taken from a woman in her thirties or forties in good health and CMV-seropositive. Sequencing used PBMCs. The bases read TGTGCCAGCTCACCACAAGACAGGGTGAACTATGGCTACACCTTC. Its protein is CASSPQDRVNYGYTF.